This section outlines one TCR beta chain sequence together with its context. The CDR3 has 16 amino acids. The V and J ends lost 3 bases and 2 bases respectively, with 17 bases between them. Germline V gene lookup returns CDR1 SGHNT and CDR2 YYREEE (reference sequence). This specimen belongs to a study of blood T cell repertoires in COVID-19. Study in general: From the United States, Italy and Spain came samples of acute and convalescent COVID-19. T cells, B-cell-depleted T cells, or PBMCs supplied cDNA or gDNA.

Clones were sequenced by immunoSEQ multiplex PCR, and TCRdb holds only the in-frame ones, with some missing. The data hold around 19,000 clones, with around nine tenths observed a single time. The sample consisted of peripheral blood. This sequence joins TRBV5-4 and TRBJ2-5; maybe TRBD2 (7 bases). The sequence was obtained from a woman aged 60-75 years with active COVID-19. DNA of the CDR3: TGTGCCAGCAGCTCAAAGGGGGGGACTGCACAAGAGACCCAGTACTTC. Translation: CASSSKGGTAQETQYF. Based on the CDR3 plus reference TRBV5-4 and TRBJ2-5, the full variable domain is ETGVTQSPTHLIKTRGQQVTLRCSSQSGHNTVSWYQQALGQGPQFIFQYYREEENGRGNFPPRFSGLQFPNYSSELNVNALELDDSALYLCASSSKGGTAQETQYFGPGTRLLVL.